This TCR beta chain was identified during a study of cytomegalovirus exposure and HLA in healthy donors. From germline, CDR1 is SNHLY and CDR2 FYNNEI. Trimming cost V 8 bases and J 3 bases; bases outside gene matches: 9. The CDR3 spans 14 residues. The PCR contained 60 Vbeta and 13 Jbeta primers. Measured with immunoSEQ multiplex PCR; TCRdb has only the in-frame clones, and not every one. Of some 180,000 clones listed, about 77% were seen once; the top ten hold approximately 2.9%. V gene TRBV2 combines with J gene TRBJ1-2, with 7 nucleotides matching TRBD1. This TCR came from a female donor in good health and CMV-seronegative. Sequenced input: PBMCs. CDR3 DNA: TGTGCCAGCCAGCTTGGAGGGGGCGACTATGGCTACACCTTC. It codes for CASQLGGGDYGYTF.